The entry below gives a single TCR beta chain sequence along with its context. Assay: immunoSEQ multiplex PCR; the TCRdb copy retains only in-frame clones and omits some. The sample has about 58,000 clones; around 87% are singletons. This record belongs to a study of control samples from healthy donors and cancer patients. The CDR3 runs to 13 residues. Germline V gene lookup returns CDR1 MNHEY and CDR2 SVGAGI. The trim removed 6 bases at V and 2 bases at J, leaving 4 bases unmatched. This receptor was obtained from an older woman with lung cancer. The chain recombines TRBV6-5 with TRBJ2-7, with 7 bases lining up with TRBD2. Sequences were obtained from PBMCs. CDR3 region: CASRLAVPYEQYF. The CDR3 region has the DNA TGTGCCAGCAGGCTAGCGGTACCCTACGAGCAGTACTTC.